This is a list of T cell receptor beta chains from one sample in a study of human T cells and chemical hapten exposure. Using its own MiXCR run on the RACE reads, TCRdb lists one record per CDR3 protein. The table includes about 340,000 distinct CDR3 sequences, about 7% detected once. Sample: whole blood, taken in connection with sensitization to the hapten diphenylcyclopropenone (DPC). These receptors came from a woman aged 18-29 years with alopecia areata. Some clones in this sample may be carry-over from other donors' samples. Each CDR3 is given with its conserved first and last residue. D genes are given only for firm matches. The size of a clone is reported for some rows only, either as once, few or many, or as a class for expanded clones.

DNA | CDR3 | D | size | J | V | length
TGCACAGCGGGCACTTACACCGGGGAGCTGTTTTTT | CTAGTYTGELFF | - | few | TRBJ2-2 | TRBV20-1 | 12
TGCAGCGTTGAAGGGGGGGCGGATGATACGCAGTATTTT | CSVEGGADDTQYF | - | - | TRBJ2-3 | TRBV29-1 | 13
TGTGCCAGCTCACCATCAGGGAACGGCTCACCCCTCCACTTT | CASSPSGNGSPLHF | - | - | TRBJ1-6 | TRBV18 | 14
TGTGCCAGCTCACCACCGTCAGGGCGAATCACTGAAGCTTTCTTT | CASSPPSGRITEAFF | - | few | TRBJ1-1 | TRBV18 | 15
TGTGCCAGCAGCCCGGGACTAGCGGGGGGCCCATTCGAGGAGCAGTACTTC | CASSPGLAGGPFEEQYF | TRBD2 | - | TRBJ2-7 | TRBV3-1 | 17
TGTGCCAGCAGTAGGGACGGGACAGATACGCAGTATTTT | CASSRDGTDTQYF | - | many | TRBJ2-3 | TRBV27 | 13
TGTGCCAGCAGTGAAGGGATGGAACTCACTGAAGCTTTCTTT | CASSEGMELTEAFF | - | few | TRBJ1-1 | TRBV6-1 | 14
TGTGCCAGCAGCTTTAATCCAGCGGGGACCCACGGTACGCAGTATTTT | CASSFNPAGTHGTQYF | TRBD2 | many | TRBJ2-3 | TRBV7-8 | 16
TGTGCCAGCAGTCCCCGAGCTAGCGGGGGTGATAGGCAGTATTTT | CASSPRASGGDRQYF | TRBD2 | - | TRBJ2-3 | TRBV12-3/TRBV12-4 | 15
TGTGCCAGCAGCCAAGAATCTAAGGTGGCGGGCTGGAACAATGAGCAGTTCTTC | CASSQESKVAGWNNEQFF | - | - | TRBJ2-1 | TRBV4-2 | 18
TGTGCCAGCAGTTTATGGATGGGCAGTCCTTACCCAGAGACCCAGTACTTC | CASSLWMGSPYPETQYF | - | many | TRBJ2-5 | TRBV27 | 17
TGTGCCAGCAGCTCAGCGGCGGGACTAGCGGGCACAGATACGCAGTATTTT | CASSSAAGLAGTDTQYF | TRBD2 | - | TRBJ2-3 | TRBV7-9 | 17
TGTGCCAGCAGCGGTACCGACAGGAACATTCAGTACTTC | CASSGTDRNIQYF | - | few | TRBJ2-4 | TRBV5-4 | 13
TGCGCCAGCAGCCAAGGGGGCAGGGTGGGGAGTGGCTACACCTTC | CASSQGGRVGSGYTF | - | - | TRBJ1-2 | TRBV4-3 | 15
TGTGCCATCAGTGATTCGGATAATTACGACGAGCAGTACTTC | CAISDSDNYDEQYF | - | many | TRBJ2-7 | TRBV10-3 | 14
TGTGCCAGCAGCGGTCAAATCGCGAACACCGGGGAGCTGTTTTTT | CASSGQIANTGELFF | - | - | TRBJ2-2 | TRBV9 | 15
TGTGCCAGCAGTTACCCGGGACAGGGAAGGGGTTCACCCCTCCACTTT | CASSYPGQGRGSPLHF | TRBD1 | - | TRBJ1-6 | TRBV6-2/TRBV6-3 | 16
TGTGCCAGCAGCGGTACAGTAGCAGTTACGCAGTATTTT | CASSGTVAVTQYF | - | - | TRBJ2-3 | TRBV28 | 13
TGTGCCAGCAGCTTAGGCGAGCAGGGTGATTTGGGAACCACCGGGGAGCTGTTTTTT | CASSLGEQGDLGTTGELFF | - | - | TRBJ2-2 | TRBV11-3 | 19
TGTGCCACCCCTCGGGTCGCCAGCCTTTACTACGAGCAGTACTTC | CATPRVASLYYEQYF | - | many | TRBJ2-7 | TRBV24-1 | 15
TGCGCCAGCAGCTTGGCGGGCAGCTCGAACACTGAAGCTTTCTTT | CASSLAGSSNTEAFF | - | few | TRBJ1-1 | TRBV5-1 | 15
TGTGCCAGCAGTTCGACTCATGGGGGGAGAGGCACTGAAGCTTTCTTT | CASSSTHGGRGTEAFF | - | - | TRBJ1-1 | TRBV6-2/TRBV6-3 | 16
TGTGCCAGCAGTTCCGCCGGACAGGGGGCGAATCAGCCCCAGCATTTT | CASSSAGQGANQPQHF | TRBD1 | - | TRBJ1-5 | TRBV25-1 | 16
TGTGCCAGCTCACCTGAGGGCCTAGGTCAGCCCCAGCATTTT | CASSPEGLGQPQHF | - | - | TRBJ1-5 | TRBV18 | 14
TGTGCCAGCAGCTTAGTCGCCAGTAGCACAGATACGCAGTATTTT | CASSLVASSTDTQYF | - | many | TRBJ2-3 | TRBV7-2 | 15
TGCAGTGCTAGTTCGGGGCGGGAACCAGATACGCAGTATTTT | CSASSGREPDTQYF | - | - | TRBJ2-3 | TRBV20-1 | 14
TGTGCCAGCAGTTTCCTCGACCGAGCCTATGGCTACACCTTC | CASSFLDRAYGYTF | - | few | TRBJ1-2 | TRBV27 | 14